A single T cell receptor beta chain is shown here with its context. What it binds is unknown. The record originates from a study of blood T cells in healthy people across ages. A second about 6 to 12 cycle PCR used barcoded and J-beta primers. TCRdb reanalysed the 5' RACE reads using MiXCR and keeps one entry per CDR3 protein. Altogether about 1,600,000 distinct CDR3 sequences are present, roughly 40% being singletons, with the ten largest covering 6.5% to 10%. The CDR3 loop spans 15 amino acids. CDR1 LNHDA and CDR2 SQIVND come from the germline V gene (reference sequence). V dropped 10 bases and J dropped 2 bases, with 18 bases sitting between them. The study's findings and limits: Donors of long life had a larger count of naive CD4+ cells and greater diversity than aged donors. Researchers report that TCR beta diversity correlated strongly with naive T cell percentage.

The donors, aged 6 to 90, were healthy Caucasians from Russia. The chain links TRBV19 to TRBJ2-1; D possibly matches TRBD1 or TRBD2 (6 bases each). The TCR was taken from a woman under 30 in good health. Material: blood. The CDR3 loop is CAMSGPGAAYNEQFF. In DNA form, the CDR3 reads TGTGCCATGTCCGGGCCGGGGGCGGCCTACAATGAGCAGTTCTTC.